Following are 12 T cell receptor beta chains from one sample sequenced in a study of blood T cell repertoires in COVID-19. The data were produced by immunoSEQ multiplex PCR, yet TCRdb's version contains in-frame clones alone and is incomplete. The sample has about 180,000 clones, about four fifths seen once. The sample consisted of peripheral blood. The receptor source for this set is a man between 70 and 80 years old with active or convalescent COVID-19.

The chain recombines TRBV10-3 with TRBJ1-2, with D tentatively TRBD1 (5 bases). Germline V gene sequence: CDR1 ENHRY, CDR2 SYGVKD. This CDR3 contains 13 residues. Between the trimmed V and J ends, which lost 0 bases and 7 bases, there was a span of 9 bases. DNA for the CDR3: TGTGCCATCAGTGAGTCTTTCGGGGGTGGCTACACCTTC. It codes for CAISESFGGGYTF.

V gene TRBV14 combines with J gene TRBJ2-3; D may be TRBD1 (6 bases). The CDR3 sequence is 17 residues long. Germline CDR1 SGHDN, CDR2 FVKESK. Trimming stripped 2 bases from V and 0 bases from J, with 15 bases between. CDR3 in amino acids: CASSQLKDRLSTDTQYF. As DNA, the CDR3 is TGTGCCAGCAGCCAATTAAAGGACAGATTAAGCACAGATACGCAGTATTTT.

The chain links TRBV11-2 to TRBJ2-1, with D possibly matching TRBD2 (5 bases). The CDR3 runs 13 residues. V was clipped by 4 bases and J by 5 bases, with 9 bases between them. Germline CDR1 and CDR2: SGHAT and FQNNGV. DNA for the CDR3: TGTGCCAGCAGCTCCGGACTCGACAATGAGCAGTTCTTC. As protein: CASSSGLDNEQFF. The complete variable domain, with remaining parts taken from reference TRBV11-2 and TRBJ2-1, reads EAGVAQSPRYKIIEKRQSVAFWCNPISGHATLYWYQQILGQGPKLLIQFQNNGVVDDSQLPKDRFSAERLKGVDSTLKIQPAKLEDSAVYLCASSSGLDNEQFFGPGTRLTVL.

The chain recombines TRBV9 with TRBJ1-2, with D possibly TRBD1 on 5 matching bases. This CDR3 contains 15 residues. Germline V gene data show CDR1 as SGDLS and CDR2 as YYNGEE. Trimming removed 4 bases from V and 6 bases from J, with 19 bases in between. The CDR3 coding sequence is TGTGCCAGCAGCCCCATGTCGGCAGGGAAAAATGGCTACACCTTC. Translated: CASSPMSAGKNGYTF. The full variable domain, in which reference TRBV9 and TRBJ1-2 provide the parts outside the CDR3, is DSGVTQTPKHLITATGQRVTLRCSPRSGDLSVYWYQQSLDQGLQFLIQYYNGEERAKGNILERFSAQQFPDLHSELNLSSLELGDSALYFCASSPMSAGKNGYTFGSGTRLTVV.

V is TRBV18 and J is TRBJ1-2; no reliable D call. The CDR3 runs 12 residues. Germline CDR1 reads KGHSH; CDR2 reads LQKENI. Trimming took off 3 bases at V and 2 bases at J, with 4 bases between the two ends. CDR3 in amino acids: CASSPENYGYTF. The CDR3 region has the DNA TGTGCCAGCTCACCTGAGAACTATGGCTACACCTTC.

The chain links TRBV5-1 to TRBJ2-7, with 12 positions matching TRBD2. After removal of 3 bases from V and 3 bases from J, the junction contained 1 base not matched to a gene. Germline assignment: CDR1 SGHRS and CDR2 YFSETQ. The CDR3 totals 14 residues. The DNA for the CDR3 is TGCGCCAGCAGCTGGACTAGCGGGAACTACGAGCAGTACTTC. Amino acids: CASSWTSGNYEQYF.

V gene TRBV6-6 combines with J gene TRBJ1-1; D possibly corresponds to TRBD1 (6 bases). The length of the CDR3 is 15 residues. Trimming shortened V by 2 bases and J by 1 base, and 11 bases separated the two germline ends. The germline gives CDR1 MNHNY, CDR2 SVGAGI (reference sequence). The CDR3 bases are TGTGCCAGCAGTTACAATCAGGGGAGGAACACTGAAGCTTTCTTT. Its translation is CASSYNQGRNTEAFF.

The rearrangement links TRBV11-2 to TRBJ2-2; TRBD2 is a possible D gene (6 bases). The CDR3 extends over 16 amino acids. The V gene lost 5 bases and the J gene lost 6 bases, with 19 bases spanning the gap. Germline CDR1 reads SGHAT; CDR2 reads FQNNGV. CDR3 DNA sequence: TGTGCCAGCAGCCCGAGAGGAGGGCTGGACGCCGGGGAGCTGTTTTTT. Translated: CASSPRGGLDAGELFF.

The chain carries TRBV7-9 and TRBJ2-1; 10 bases map to TRBD1. V lost 4 bases, J lost 10 bases, and 7 bases stayed unmatched. The germline gives CDR1 SEHNR, CDR2 FQNEAQ (reference sequence). The CDR3 is 14 residues long. CDR3 protein: CASSSGTGDEEQFF. The CDR3 DNA reads as TGTGCCAGCAGCTCCGGGACAGGGGATGAAGAGCAGTTCTTC. Together with reference TRBV7-9 and TRBJ2-1, the CDR3 gives the full variable domain: DTGVSQNPRHKITKRGQNVTFRCDPISEHNRLYWYRQTLGQGPEFLTYFQNEAQLEKSRLLSDRFSAERPKGSFSTLEIQRTEQGDSAMYLCASSSGTGDEEQFFGPGTRLTVL.

The J gene is TRBJ2-5, the V gene TRBV11-3; D is perhaps TRBD2 (5 bases). Per the germline V gene, CDR1 is SGHNT and CDR2 is YENEEA. The CDR3 runs 13 residues. V was pared by 3 bases and J by 3 bases, with 8 bases between. The CDR3 sequence: CASSFQAEETQYF. CDR3 DNA sequence: TGTGCCAGCAGCTTTCAAGCGGAAGAGACCCAGTACTTC.

V gene TRBV18 combines with J gene TRBJ2-5; TRBD2 matches 10 bases. Trimming cost V 3 bases and J 7 bases; bases outside gene matches: 11. The germline gives CDR1 KGHSH, CDR2 LQKENI. This CDR3 is built from 16 residues. The chain's CDR3 is CASSPPSGGRRGTQYF. The CDR3 nucleotides read TGTGCCAGCTCACCGCCTAGCGGGGGACGACGGGGGACCCAGTACTTC. The whole variable domain, filled in from reference TRBV18 and TRBJ2-5, reads NAGVMQNPRHLVRRRGQEARLRCSPMKGHSHVYWYRQLPEEGLKFMVYLQKENIIDESGMPKERFSAEFPKEGPSILRIQQVVRGDSAAYFCASSPPSGGRRGTQYFGPGTRLLVL.

This chain links TRBV7-6 with TRBJ2-1; D ambiguous. V shed 4 bases and J shed 10 bases, with 8 bases lying between them. Germline CDR1 SGHVS, CDR2 FNYEAQ. The CDR3 totals 11 residues. The CDR3 DNA reads TGTGCCAGCAGCTCCCCCGAGGAGCAGTTCTTC. This codes for CASSSPEEQFF.